This T cell receptor (beta chain) is drawn from a study of blood T cell repertoires in COVID-19. Study summary: Sites in the United States, Italy and Spain provided acute and convalescent COVID-19 samples. PBMCs, B-cell-depleted T cells, or T cells were the source of the cDNA or gDNA that made up the material.

This clone is a singleton in its sample. In the original workflow: From reference gene primer amplification, estimates of nucleated cell counts were derived. TCRdb keeps only in-frame clones here, not all; method: immunoSEQ multiplex PCR. V, J and clone size derive from that table, while D and trimming were established from the DNA sequence. Of more than 95,000 clones in the sample, 84% were seen once. CDR3 size: 15 residues. The V call is TRBV21-1, the J call TRBJ1-4. TRBV21-1 is flagged as a pseudogene. Sequences were obtained from peripheral blood. This receptor was identified in a human donor in a cohort sampled during active or convalescent COVID-19. The CDR3 nucleotides read TGTGCCAGCAGCAAAAGGAGTGCAACTAATGAAAAACTGTTTTTT. It translates to CASSKRSATNEKLFF.